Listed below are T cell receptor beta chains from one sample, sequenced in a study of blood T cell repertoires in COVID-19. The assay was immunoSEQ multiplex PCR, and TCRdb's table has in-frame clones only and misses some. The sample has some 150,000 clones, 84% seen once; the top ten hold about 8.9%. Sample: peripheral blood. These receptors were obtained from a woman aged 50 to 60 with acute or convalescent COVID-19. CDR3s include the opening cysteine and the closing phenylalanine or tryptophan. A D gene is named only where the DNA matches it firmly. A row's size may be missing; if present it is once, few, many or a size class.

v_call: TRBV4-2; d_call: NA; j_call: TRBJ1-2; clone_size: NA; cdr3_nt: TGTGCCAGCAGCCAAGTCAGACAGGATGTCTATGGCTACACCTTC; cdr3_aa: CASSQVRQDVYGYTF
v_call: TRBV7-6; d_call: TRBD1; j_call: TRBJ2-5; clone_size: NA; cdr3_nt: TGTGCCAGCAGTATCGACAGGGGAGAGACCCAGTACTTC; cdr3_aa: CASSIDRGETQYF
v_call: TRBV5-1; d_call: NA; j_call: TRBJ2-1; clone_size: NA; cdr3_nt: TGCGCCAGCAGCTTGGCAGGGGAGTTCAATGAGCAGTTCTTC; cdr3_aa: CASSLAGEFNEQFF
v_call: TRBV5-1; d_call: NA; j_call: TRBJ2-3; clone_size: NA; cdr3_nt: TGCGCCAGCAGCTTGGATGGCGGAGAGGATACGCAGTATTTT; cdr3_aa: CASSLDGGEDTQYF
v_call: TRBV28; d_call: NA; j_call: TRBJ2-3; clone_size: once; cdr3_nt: TGTGCCAGCAGCCTTCTGACAGATACGCAGTATTTT; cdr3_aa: CASSLLTDTQYF
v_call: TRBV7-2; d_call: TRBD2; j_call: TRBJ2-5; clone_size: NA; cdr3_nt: TGTGCCAGCAGCTCCGGGACTAGCCGCGAGACCCAGTACTTC; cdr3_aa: CASSSGTSRETQYF
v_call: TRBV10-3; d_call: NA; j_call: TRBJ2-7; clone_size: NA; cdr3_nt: TGTGCCATCAGTGAGTCGGTGACTCTGTCCTACGAGCAGTACTTC; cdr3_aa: CAISESVTLSYEQYF
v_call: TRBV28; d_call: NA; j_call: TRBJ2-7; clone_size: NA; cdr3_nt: TGTGCCAGCAGGCCTAGCTCTTCCTACGAGCAGTACTTC; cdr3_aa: CASRPSSSYEQYF
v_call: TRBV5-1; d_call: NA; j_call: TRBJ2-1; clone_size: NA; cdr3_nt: TGCGCCAGCAGCCTGGGGGGGACAGTTAATGAGCAGTTCTTC; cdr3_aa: CASSLGGTVNEQFF
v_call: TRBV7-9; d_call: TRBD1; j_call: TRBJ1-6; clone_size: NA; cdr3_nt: TGTGCCAGCACCTCACAGGGGATCAATTCACCCCTCCACTTT; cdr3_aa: CASTSQGINSPLHF
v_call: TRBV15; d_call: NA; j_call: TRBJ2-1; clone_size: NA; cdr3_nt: TGTGCCACCAGCAGAAGCCAAGCGGGTCTTGATGAGCAGTTCTTC; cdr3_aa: CATSRSQAGLDEQFF
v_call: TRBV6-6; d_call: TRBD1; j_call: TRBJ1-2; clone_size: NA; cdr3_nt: TGTGCCAGCACCAAAAATCGGGACAGGTATAACTATGGCTACACCTTC; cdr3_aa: CASTKNRDRYNYGYTF
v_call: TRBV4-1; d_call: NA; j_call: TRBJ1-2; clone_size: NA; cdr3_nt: TGCGCCAGCAGCCCGACTAGGGCCTATGGCTACACCTTC; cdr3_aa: CASSPTRAYGYTF
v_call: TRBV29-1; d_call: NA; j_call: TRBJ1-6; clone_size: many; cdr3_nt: TGCAGCGTTGGGGAGGCCGATAATTCACCCCTCCACTTT; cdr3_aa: CSVGEADNSPLHF
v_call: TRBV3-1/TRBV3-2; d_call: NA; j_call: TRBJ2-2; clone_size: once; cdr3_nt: TGTGCCAGCTCGGGACTCGCGAACACCGGGGAGCTGTTTTTT; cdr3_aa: CASSGLANTGELFF
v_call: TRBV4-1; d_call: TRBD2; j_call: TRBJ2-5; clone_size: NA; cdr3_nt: TGCGCCAGCAGCCAAGACAGCACAGGGACTAGCGGGGGTTGGGAGACCCAGTACTTC; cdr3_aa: CASSQDSTGTSGGWETQYF
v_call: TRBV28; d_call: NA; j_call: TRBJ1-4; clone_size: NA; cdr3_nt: TGTGCCAGCAGTTTACAGGGTTTTGCAACTAATGAAAAACTGTTTTTT; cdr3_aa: CASSLQGFATNEKLFF
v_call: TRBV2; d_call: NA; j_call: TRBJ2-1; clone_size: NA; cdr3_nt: TGTGCCAGCAGGGACTCCGGCAATGAGCAGTTCTTC; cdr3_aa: CASRDSGNEQFF
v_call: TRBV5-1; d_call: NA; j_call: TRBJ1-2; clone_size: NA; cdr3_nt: TGCGCCAGCAGCTCAGGGGAGCTTAACTATGGCTACACCTTC; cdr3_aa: CASSSGELNYGYTF
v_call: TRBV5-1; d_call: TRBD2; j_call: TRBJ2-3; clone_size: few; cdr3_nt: TGCGCCAGCAGCAGGACTAGCGGGTTCGTAGATACGCAGTATTTT; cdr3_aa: CASSRTSGFVDTQYF
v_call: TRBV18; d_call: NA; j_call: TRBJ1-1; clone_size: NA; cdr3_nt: TGTGCCAGCTCACCAGTGGGGCAGGGTGAAGCTTTCTTT; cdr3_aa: CASSPVGQGEAFF
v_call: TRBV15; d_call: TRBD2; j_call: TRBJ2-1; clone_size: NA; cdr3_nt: TGTGCCACCCTGGTGACTAGCGGGCGTGATGAGCAGTTCTTC; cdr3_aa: CATLVTSGRDEQFF